The TCR beta chain described here comes from a study of blood T cell repertoires in COVID-19. The table came from immunoSEQ multiplex PCR; TCRdb's copy has only in-frame clones and leaves some out. The table shows about 250,000 clones, with roughly 88% occurring only once. The V end was cut by 2 bases, the J end by 8 bases, with 14 bases between. The CDR3 has 14 residues. Looked up from germline, CDR1 is MNHEY and CDR2 is SVGAGI. The study drew participants aged about 18 to 89 years from 24 US areas. Recovery meant two consecutive negative NP/OP PCR tests, professional clearance, or resolved symptoms.

This sequence originates from a woman aged 25 to 45 who had recovered from COVID-19. The chain has TRBV6-5 and TRBJ2-3; weak D call: TRBD2 (6 bases). Sequencing was done on a sample of PBMCs or T cells enriched from blood (not recorded which). CDR3 bases: TGTGCCAGCAGTTACGCGGGACCTTTCCTTACGCAGTATTTT. Translating gives CASSYAGPFLTQYF.